This is a list of T cell receptor beta chains from one sample in a study of T-cell reconstitution after alpha-beta-depleted transplantation in children. From the PCR reads, TCRdb called clonotypes with MiXCR, one entry per CDR3 protein. The sample lists about 980,000 distinct CDR3 sequences, about 29% occurring once. This specimen consisted of PBMCs, mostly from graft donor cells, obtained 360 days after TCRalphabeta/CD19-depleted stem cell transplant. These receptors all come from a boy less than two years old who had a stem cell transplant for SCID, so the T cells may come from the graft donor. Both conserved end residues are trimmed from each CDR3.

j_call,v_call,cdr3_aa
TRBJ2-6,TRBV10-1,ASSSDPLRVDGANVLT
TRBJ2-3,TRBV7-8,ASSLSTSDTQY
TRBJ2-7,TRBV12-3/TRBV12-4,ASSQGTKTYEQY
TRBJ2-1,TRBV2,ASSESRNNEQF
TRBJ2-1,TRBV5-1,ASSARTGGGNEQF
TRBJ1-2,TRBV6-1,ASSQMGGRRFYGYT
TRBJ2-1,TRBV7-2,ASSSLAGGFVDEQF
TRBJ2-7,TRBV12-3/TRBV12-4,ASSLTPGASYEQY
TRBJ2-7,TRBV7-2,ASSERTSYEQY
TRBJ1-2,TRBV5-1,ASSLLGYGYT
TRBJ1-4,TRBV20-1,SASDRRTENEKLF
TRBJ2-3,TRBV12-3/TRBV12-4,ASTAASTDTQY
TRBJ2-7,TRBV7-9,ASSLAGGQYSYEQY
TRBJ2-7,TRBV20-1,SATVQGFGTEQY
TRBJ2-3,TRBV24-1,ATSDFSGIPLWGTQY
TRBJ1-5,TRBV10-2,ASSEERRGGNQPQH
TRBJ1-1,TRBV12-3/TRBV12-4,ASRSLDSREAF
TRBJ2-5,TRBV20-1,SARGGRVMETQY
TRBJ2-1,TRBV10-3,AIKGQGLDEQF
TRBJ2-3,TRBV6-1,ASMAGGHRDTQY
TRBJ2-1,TRBV24-1,ATSTPRGYSYNEQF
TRBJ2-6,TRBV29-1,SVEAGSFSGANVLT
TRBJ1-4,TRBV15,ATSRSLDSTNEKLF
TRBJ2-1,TRBV6-1,ASSGQTMGEQF
TRBJ2-7,TRBV5-1,ASSFTTGAPYEQY
TRBJ1-1,TRBV12-3/TRBV12-4,ASSFWHLSGTEAF
TRBJ2-2,TRBV29-1,SVAAFYSANTGELF
TRBJ2-1,TRBV12-3/TRBV12-4,ANHKKRTKTTCNEQF
TRBJ2-6,TRBV6-2/TRBV6-3,ASHPGPGANVLT
TRBJ1-2,TRBV20-1,SAWDLEGYT
TRBJ2-1,TRBV12-3/TRBV12-4,ASSYGTSGGYNEQF
TRBJ2-7,TRBV6-1,ASRPKPPSSYEQY
TRBJ2-7,TRBV9,ASSAEQGGYEQY
TRBJ2-2,TRBV4-1,ASSQAQRVAGELF
TRBJ2-1,TRBV24-1,ATGRGPANEQF